These 22 T cell receptor beta chains were sequenced from one sample in a study of blood T cell repertoires in COVID-19. This table comes from immunoSEQ multiplex PCR, and its TCRdb copy is limited to in-frame clones, with some not included. Here the sample spans roughly 340,000 clones, about nine tenths being singletons. The sequencing sample was made of peripheral blood. The receptors derive from a woman aged 65 to 85 with COVID-19, enrolled during active disease.

The rearrangement uses TRBV10-2 and TRBJ2-5; 11 nucleotides agree with TRBD2. Trimming took 7 bases from V and 5 from J; bases not matched to a gene: 6. CDR1 WSHSY and CDR2 SAAADI come from the germline V gene. This CDR3 has 14 residues. The CDR3, as DNA: TGCGCCAGCACCTTAGCGGGGGGGCTGGAGACCCAGTACTTC. Protein sequence: CASTLAGGLETQYF.

The chain recombines TRBV7-9 with TRBJ2-2, with 9 positions matching TRBD1. The germline V gene encodes CDR1 SEHNR and CDR2 FQNEAQ (reference sequence). The CDR3 consists of 15 residues. V dropped 5 bases and J dropped 7; count of bases not matched to a gene: 8. The CDR3 nucleotides are TGTGCCAGCAGCCAAGGGGACAGGGCAAACGGGGAGCTGTTTTTT. Translating it yields CASSQGDRANGELFF.

This chain links TRBV27 with TRBJ1-1; D remains unclear. The germline V gene encodes CDR1 MNHEY and CDR2 SMNVEV (reference sequence). V lost 4 bases, J lost 3 bases, and 9 bases lay in between. The CDR3 contains 13 residues. The CDR3 region is CASSSRRDTEAFF. In nucleotides, the CDR3 is TGTGCCAGCAGTTCCAGGCGGGACACTGAAGCTTTCTTT.

The chain uses TRBV7-2 and TRBJ1-5, with D possibly matching TRBD1 (5 bases). V was shortened by 5 bases and J by 8 bases, with 16 bases between the two germline ends. Germline-derived CDR1 and CDR2 are SGHTA and FQGNSA. This CDR3 region has 14 residues. In DNA form, the CDR3 reads TGTGCCAGCAGCCACGGGGGAAGAGGAAAGCCCCAGCATTTT. Protein product: CASSHGGRGKPQHF.

The rearrangement joins TRBV5-6 to TRBJ2-7; 7 nucleotides line up with TRBD2. V lost 3 bases and J lost 5; bases outside the gene matches: 2. Germline V lookup: CDR1 SGHDT, CDR2 YYEEEE. This CDR3 has 12 amino acids. The DNA for the CDR3 is TGTGCCAGCAGCTACGGGACTAACGAGCAGTACTTC. Translating it yields CASSYGTNEQYF.

This clone was seen a single time. This chain connects TRBV5-1 to TRBJ2-2, with a weak D call TRBD2 (6 bases). Germline V lookup: CDR1 SGHRS, CDR2 YFSETQ. This CDR3 region has 14 residues. The V end was cut by 2 bases, the J end by 3 bases, with 8 bases between. CDR3 loop: CASSFQRDTGELFF. Written as DNA, the CDR3 is TGCGCCAGCAGCTTTCAGCGGGACACCGGGGAGCTGTTTTTT.

This chain joins TRBV6-5 and TRBJ1-3, with a possible D match to TRBD1 (5 bases). Germline CDR1 MNHEY, CDR2 SVGAGI. V gave up 7 bases and J gave up 0 bases, with 13 bases separating them. The CDR3 contains 15 residues. The CDR3 coding sequence is TGTGCCAGCACCAAAGACAGTCTCTCTGGAAACACCATATATTTT. This translates into CASTKDSLSGNTIYF.

The genes are TRBV10-3 and TRBJ1-3; possibly TRBD1 for D (5 bases). The CDR3 runs to 13 residues. V lost 2 bases and J 4 bases, leaving 6 bases between the germline ends. Germline values: CDR1 ENHRY, CDR2 SYGVKD. CDR3 amino acids: CAISEQGGNTIYF. The CDR3 coding sequence is TGTGCCATCAGTGAGCAGGGAGGAAACACCATATATTTT.

V is TRBV4-2 and J is TRBJ2-7; 11 bases fit TRBD2. This CDR3 spans 18 amino acids. Trimming took 0 bases from V and 1 from J; bases not matched to a gene: 8. Germline loops: CDR1 LGHNA, CDR2 YNFKEQ. The CDR3 nucleotides read TGTGCCAGCAGCCAAGAATCTCTCCTAGCGGGGGGTTCCTACGAGCAGTACTTC. Translating it yields CASSQESLLAGGSYEQYF.

V and J are TRBV24-1 and TRBJ1-5; a weak D match, TRBD1 (5 bases). CDR1 and CDR2 (germline): KGHDR, SFDVKD. V shed 4 bases and J shed 1 base, with 7 bases lying between them. CDR3 length: 14 residues. The CDR3 DNA reads as TGTGCCACCAGTGACTCAGGGAGCAATCAGCCCCAGCATTTT. Its translation: CATSDSGSNQPQHF.

The chain carries TRBV5-1 and TRBJ2-7; TRBD1 is a possible D gene (6 bases). CDR1 SGHRS and CDR2 YFSETQ come from the germline V gene. The CDR3 spans 12 residues. Trimming took off 5 bases at V and 6 bases at J, with 12 bases between the two ends. The CDR3 DNA reads as TGCGCCAGCAGGTCGTCAGGGGTCGAGCAGTACTTC. Translated: CASRSSGVEQYF.

This clone was seen more than once but under ten times. The chain joins TRBV19 to TRBJ2-3; no definite D call. In germline, CDR1 is LNHDA, CDR2 SQIVND (reference sequence). V was shortened by 2 bases and J by 0 bases, with 9 bases between the two germline ends. The CDR3 has 15 amino acids. The CDR3 bases are TGTGCCAGTAGTATAAATGGCCTCAGCACAGATACGCAGTATTTT. This codes for CASSINGLSTDTQYF.

The gene calls are TRBV7-9 and TRBJ2-1; no clear D gene. Germline CDR1 is SEHNR and CDR2 is FQNEAQ (reference sequence). V dropped 3 bases and J dropped 0 bases, with 18 bases sitting between them. The CDR3 is made up of 18 amino acids. This chain's CDR3 is CASSLGLGAAASYNEQFF. The CDR3 DNA reads as TGTGCCAGCAGCTTGGGTCTTGGTGCGGCGGCCTCCTACAATGAGCAGTTCTTC.

The chain links TRBV6-5 to TRBJ2-5; D might be TRBD2 (5 bases). Germline assignment: CDR1 MNHEY and CDR2 SVGAGI. V lost 7 bases to trimming and J lost 3 bases, with 15 bases between them. This CDR3 has 14 residues. The CDR3 loop is CASTLGFGEETQYF. The DNA for the CDR3 is TGTGCCAGCACCCTGGGGTTCGGGGAAGAGACCCAGTACTTC.

This clone has just one count. The chain links TRBV6-5 to TRBJ1-1; D is uncertain. V was shortened by 3 bases and J by 7 bases, with 12 bases between the two germline ends. The CDR3 is 13 residues long. Germline CDR1 reads MNHEY; CDR2 reads SVGAGI. The CDR3 nucleotides are TGTGCCAGCAGTTATCAGGCGAATGGTGAAGCTTTCTTT. Its protein is CASSYQANGEAFF.

The V and J genes are TRBV19 and TRBJ2-6; 8 bases line up with TRBD1. The junction had 1 base not matched to a gene; V was cut back by 4 bases and J by 2 bases. Germline V gene sequence: CDR1 LNHDA, CDR2 SQIVND (reference sequence). This CDR3 has 15 amino acids. The CDR3 nucleotides read TGTGCCAGTAGTACAGGGGGCGCTGGGGCCAACGTCCTGACTTTC. Encoded protein: CASSTGGAGANVLTF.

This clone appeared a single time. The V gene is TRBV3-1 (or the pseudogene TRBV3-2), the J gene TRBJ2-7; TRBD1 is a possible D gene (5 bases). Looked up from germline, CDR1 is LGHDT and CDR2 is YNNKEL (reference sequence). V lost 1 base to trimming and J lost 1 base, with 5 bases between them. The CDR3 totals 13 residues. CDR3 region: CASSQGQSYEQYF. CDR3 coding DNA: TGTGCCAGCAGCCAAGGACAGTCCTACGAGCAGTACTTC.

The chain employs TRBV5-1 and TRBJ1-1, with TRBD1 as a possible D gene (5 bases). From germline, CDR1 is SGHRS and CDR2 YFSETQ. This CDR3 is built from 17 residues. The ends were cut back, 3 bases at V and 4 bases at J, with 22 bases in the middle. The CDR3 DNA reads TGCGCCAGCAGCTATGCGACAGAGAGGAGTCGAGGCACTGAAGCTTTCTTT. It encodes CASSYATERSRGTEAFF.

The V gene is TRBV5-3, the J gene TRBJ2-7; maybe TRBD1 (6 bases). TRBV5-3 belongs to the ORF category, with a function that is uncertain. The CDR3 extends over 15 amino acids. Trimming stripped 3 bases from V and 4 bases from J, with 17 bases between. CDR3 amino acids: CARSSSGQKKYEQYF. CDR3 DNA: TGTGCCAGAAGCTCCTCAGGACAGAAGAAGTACGAGCAGTACTTC.

J is TRBJ1-4 and V is TRBV28, with 7 bases lining up with TRBD1. The J segment lost 3 bases and the V segment lost 7 bases, leaving 8 bases of the junction unmatched. The CDR3 length is 15 residues. In germline, CDR1 is MDHEN, CDR2 SYDVKM. DNA of the CDR3: TGTGCCAGCACCGCTCAGGGGACAGCTAATGAAAAACTGTTTTTT. This codes for CASTAQGTANEKLFF.

The chain combines TRBV27 with TRBJ2-3, with 8 bases fitting TRBD1. The CDR3 runs 16 residues. Germline assignment: CDR1 MNHEY and CDR2 SMNVEV (reference sequence). V trimming: 7 bases; J trimming: 5 bases; junction bases outside the gene matches: 14. The CDR3 protein is CASTPPSGGCKDTQYF. CDR3 bases: TGTGCCAGCACCCCCCCCTCAGGGGGCTGCAAAGATACGCAGTATTTT.

The chain's CDR3 is CASSLGLAAASSYEQYF. The CDR3 coding sequence is TGTGCCAGCAGCTTGGGACTAGCGGCGGCAAGCTCCTACGAGCAGTACTTC. The V call is TRBV5-6, the J call TRBJ2-7, with 9 nucleotides matching TRBD2. The CDR3 sequence is 17 residues long. The J segment lost 0 bases and the V segment lost 0 bases, leaving 7 bases of the junction unmatched. Germline CDR1 reads SGHDT; CDR2 reads YYEEEE.